Shown below are 12 T cell receptor beta chains from a single sample sequenced in a study of blood T cell repertoires in COVID-19. Some clones are missing from TCRdb's copy, which holds only in-frame ones; the method was immunoSEQ multiplex PCR. The sample lists 300,000 to 450,000 clones; roughly 86% were seen once. The sequenced sample was peripheral blood. The receptors stem from a woman younger than 45 with COVID-19, enrolled during active disease.

The chain has TRBV5-3 and TRBJ2-7; 12 bases fit TRBD2. TRBV5-3 qualifies as an ORF whose function is uncertain. After removal of 4 bases from V and 5 bases from J, the junction contained 7 bases not matched to a gene. The CDR3 covers 15 residues. The CDR3 sequence is CARSRGLAGLHEQYF. The DNA of the CDR3 is TGTGCCAGAAGCAGGGGACTAGCGGGCCTACACGAGCAGTACTTC.

CDR3 nucleotide sequence: TGTGCCAGCAGCTTTTTCTCGAATGAAAAACTGTTTTTT. Translating it yields CASSFFSNEKLFF. The gene calls are TRBV7-9 and TRBJ1-4; D uncertain. V shed 3 bases and J shed 5 bases, with 7 bases lying between them. This CDR3 is built from 13 residues. Germline CDR1 SEHNR, CDR2 FQNEAQ (reference sequence).

V and J are TRBV6-5 and TRBJ2-7, with TRBD2 identical over 8 bases. V was clipped by 4 bases and J by 5 bases; unmatched bases: 7. This CDR3 is 14 amino acids long. CDR1 and CDR2 from the germline V gene are MNHEY and SVGAGI. The CDR3 sequence is CASSFLSGKHEQYF. DNA for the CDR3: TGTGCCAGCAGTTTCCTTAGCGGGAAGCACGAGCAGTACTTC.

The chain carries TRBV4-3 and TRBJ1-2; possibly TRBD1 for D (5 bases). The ends were cut back, 5 bases at V and 5 bases at J, with 21 bases in the middle. From germline, CDR1 is LGHNA and CDR2 YSLEER. The CDR3 loop spans 16 amino acids. CDR3 coding DNA: TGCGCCAGCAGCAAGGGGTCCGGGGAGGAATTTTATGGCTACACCTTC. Its protein is CASSKGSGEEFYGYTF.

The chain recombines TRBV10-2 with TRBJ2-2, with a tentative D call TRBD2 (5 bases). Germline assignment: CDR1 WSHSY and CDR2 SAAADI. Between the trimmed V and J ends, which lost 2 bases and 7 bases, there was a span of 11 bases. The CDR3 extends over 14 amino acids. In DNA form, the CDR3 reads TGCGCCAGCAGTGAGGACACTAGTGGCGGGGAGCTGTTTTTT. It is translated as CASSEDTSGGELFF.

The genes are TRBV4-3 and TRBJ2-1; 9 nucleotides align to TRBD2. The length of the CDR3 is 17 residues. In germline, CDR1 is LGHNA, CDR2 YSLEER. J lost 4 bases, V lost 7 bases, and 14 bases had no gene match. CDR3 residues: CASTFSAGGNLYNEQFF. The CDR3 bases are TGCGCCAGCACCTTTTCCGCGGGAGGGAACCTTTACAATGAGCAGTTCTTC.

The chain recombines TRBV9 with TRBJ1-3; no definite D call. Per germline, CDR1 SGDLS and CDR2 YYNGEE. The CDR3 consists of 16 residues. Between the trimmed V and J ends, which lost 1 base and 0 bases, there was a span of 11 bases. The CDR3 sequence is CASSVSIESSGNTIYF. The DNA for the CDR3 is TGTGCCAGCAGCGTATCAATCGAGAGCTCTGGAAACACCATATATTTT. Combining the CDR3 with reference TRBV9 and TRBJ1-3 gives the whole variable domain DSGVTQTPKHLITATGQRVTLRCSPRSGDLSVYWYQQSLDQGLQFLIQYYNGEERAKGNILERFSAQQFPDLHSELNLSSLELGDSALYFCASSVSIESSGNTIYFGEGSWLTVV.

In nucleotides, the CDR3 is TGTGCCAGCAGCTCTGTGGCTAGCGGGGACCCTTCTTTTGGTGAGCAGTTCTTC. Its protein product is CASSSVASGDPSFGEQFF. The chain has TRBV7-9 and TRBJ2-1; 9 bases align to TRBD2. CDR1 is SEHNR and CDR2 is FQNEAQ in the germline V gene (reference sequence). The CDR3 runs 18 residues. The trim removed 4 bases at V and 9 bases at J, leaving 19 bases unmatched. The whole variable domain, remainder taken from reference TRBV7-9 and TRBJ2-1, is DTGVSQNPRHKITKRGQNVTFRCDPISEHNRLYWYRQTLGQGPEFLTYFQNEAQLEKSRLLSDRFSAERPKGSFSTLEIQRTEQGDSAMYLCASSSVASGDPSFGEQFFGPGTRLTVL.

CDR3: CASSLGGQDRDTQYF. The CDR3 DNA is TGCGCCAGCAGCTTGGGTGGTCAGGACAGGGATACGCAGTATTTT. The J gene is TRBJ2-3, the V gene TRBV5-1; TRBD1 agrees at 7 bases. V was clipped by 0 bases and J by 6 bases; unmatched bases: 7. Germline V lookup: CDR1 SGHRS, CDR2 YFSETQ. This CDR3 comprises 15 residues. The entire variable domain, with the rest obtained from reference TRBV5-1 and TRBJ2-3, is as follows: KAGVTQTPRYLIKTRGQQVTLSCSPISGHRSVSWYQQTPGQGLQFLFEYFSETQRNKGNFPGRFSGRQFSNSRSEMNVSTLELGDSALYLCASSLGGQDRDTQYFGPGTRLTVL.

The chain combines TRBV9 with TRBJ2-3; 7 nucleotides agree with TRBD2. This CDR3 contains 15 residues. Looked up from germline, CDR1 is SGDLS and CDR2 is YYNGEE. The V and J ends lost 0 bases and 3 bases, in that order; junction bases with no gene match: 4. The DNA of the CDR3 is TGTGCCAGCAGCGTAGTGGCTAGCGGTACAGATACGCAGTATTTT. Protein product: CASSVVASGTDTQYF. Looking up the rest from reference TRBV9 and TRBJ2-3 gives the full variable domain: DSGVTQTPKHLITATGQRVTLRCSPRSGDLSVYWYQQSLDQGLQFLIQYYNGEERAKGNILERFSAQQFPDLHSELNLSSLELGDSALYFCASSVVASGTDTQYFGPGTRLTVL.

This clone was detected only once. The rearrangement joins TRBV5-6 to TRBJ2-4; D is ambiguous. The V gene lost 4 bases and the J gene lost 9 bases, with 11 bases spanning the gap. CDR1 SGHDT and CDR2 YYEEEE come from the germline V gene. The CDR3 spans 12 residues. CDR3 amino acids: CASSVTRSIQYF. The CDR3 DNA is TGTGCCAGCAGCGTGACCCGGAGCATTCAGTACTTC.

Here the CDR3 DNA reads TGTGCCAGCAGCGTAACCAGGGTGTCCGGGGAGCTGTTTTTT. It specifies CASSVTRVSGELFF. The V and J genes are TRBV11-2 and TRBJ2-2, with TRBD1 as a possible D gene (5 bases). Trimming stripped 5 bases from V and 6 bases from J, with 13 bases between. This CDR3 spans 14 amino acids. Germline V gene lookup returns CDR1 SGHAT and CDR2 FQNNGV.